The sequence of this T cell receptor (beta chain) was determined in a study of blood T cell repertoires in COVID-19. The wider study: The samples span acute and convalescent COVID-19 from the United States, Italy and Spain.

V lost 5 bases and J lost 4, with 15 bases in between. CDR3 size: 15 residues. Germline lookup yields CDR1 MNHEY and CDR2 SVGAGI. In the source study's methods: Quantification of nucleated cells was approximated via reference gene primer amplification. This table comes from immunoSEQ multiplex PCR, and its TCRdb copy is limited to in-frame clones, with some not included. V and J calls and clone size are as listed in that table; D and trimming were resolved from the DNA. The sample consists of some 250,000 clones, about 85% of them appearing once. This clone has a single count. The sequencing sample was made of peripheral blood. This rearrangement joins TRBV6-5 to TRBJ1-3; D possibly corresponds to TRBD1 (6 bases). The TCR originated in a man aged 30 to 45 who had recovered from COVID-19. CDR3 protein: CASSLWGLTGNTIYF. Written as DNA, the CDR3 is TGTGCCAGCAGTCTGTGGGGGCTCACGGGAAACACCATATATTTT.